This entry lists 13 T cell receptor beta chains sequenced from one sample in a study of shared clonotypes between healthy human individuals. Here immunoSEQ multiplex PCR was the method, and the copy in TCRdb shows in-frame clones only, minus some. The sample records about 2 million clones, about 94% being singletons. CD8 cells regarded as naive lacked CD45RO, were positively chosen for CCR7, and omitted terminally differentiated effector memory CD45RA+ cells. Sequencing used naive CD8+ T cells sorted from blood. The receptor source for this set is a young man in good health.

The CDR3, as DNA: TGTGCCAGCAGTTATGGGTGGGTGGGCTACGAGCAGTACTTC. This gives the protein CASSYGWVGYEQYF. The chain couples TRBV27 to TRBJ2-7; no definite D call. This CDR3 has 14 residues. Germline V gene lookup returns CDR1 MNHEY and CDR2 SMNVEV (reference sequence). V was cut by 4 bases and J by 3 bases, with 13 bases left in between.

The gene calls are TRBV2 and TRBJ2-7, with a tentative D call TRBD1 (6 bases). Looked up from germline, CDR1 is SNHLY and CDR2 is FYNNEI. The CDR3 loop spans 16 amino acids. V was pared by 3 bases and J by 5 bases, with 20 bases between. As DNA, the CDR3 is TGTGCCAGCAGTGACGGACAGCCGACAAATCAGGACGAGCAGTACTTC. Amino acids: CASSDGQPTNQDEQYF.

This clone was detected only once. The chain uses TRBV7-9 and TRBJ2-1; 8 bases line up with TRBD1. Germline CDR1 is SEHNR and CDR2 is FQNEAQ (reference sequence). The J segment lost 5 bases and the V segment lost 10 bases, leaving 10 bases of the junction unmatched. CDR3 length equals 14 residues. The DNA of the CDR3 is TGTGCCAATCAGAGGCAGGGGGCGGACAATGAGCAGTTCTTC. This translates into CANQRQGADNEQFF.

This chain links TRBV9 with TRBJ2-1; 12 nucleotides align to TRBD2. The CDR3 runs 15 residues. Germline CDR1 and CDR2: SGDLS and YYNGEE. Trimming at V came to 2 bases and at J to 8 bases, leaving 5 bases not matched to a gene. The CDR3 loop is CASSVTSGRWDEQFF. The CDR3 DNA reads as TGTGCCAGCAGCGTGACTAGCGGGAGATGGGATGAGCAGTTCTTC.

The chain carries TRBV9 and TRBJ1-6; D gene ambiguous. The CDR3 has 13 amino acids. Germline V CDR1 and CDR2: SGDLS, YYNGEE. Between the trimmed V and J ends, which lost 7 bases and 5 bases, there was a span of 10 bases. CDR3 sequence: CASSQGDNSPLHF. For the CDR3, the DNA is TGTGCCAGCTCCCAAGGTGATAATTCACCCCTCCACTTT.

The chain has TRBV7-9 and TRBJ2-5, with a weak D call TRBD1 (5 bases). The CDR3 loop spans 13 amino acids. Germline V CDR1 and CDR2: SEHNR, FQNEAQ (reference sequence). The V end was cut by 5 bases, the J end by 3 bases, with 10 bases between. The CDR3 reads CASSQVREETQYF. The CDR3 DNA is TGTGCCAGCAGCCAAGTCAGGGAAGAGACCCAGTACTTC. Full variable domain (rest looked up from reference TRBV7-9 and TRBJ2-5): DTGVSQNPRHKITKRGQNVTFRCDPISEHNRLYWYRQTLGQGPEFLTYFQNEAQLEKSRLLSDRFSAERPKGSFSTLEIQRTEQGDSAMYLCASSQVREETQYFGPGTRLLVL.

The J gene is TRBJ2-3, the V gene TRBV6-1; D gene ambiguous. CDR1 MNHNS and CDR2 SASEGT come from the germline V gene. The germline V and J ends were trimmed by 5 bases and 2 bases, with 11 bases remaining between them. CDR3 length equals 14 residues. CDR3: CASSLRLITDTQYF. The DNA of the CDR3 is TGTGCCAGCAGTCTTCGACTTATCACAGATACGCAGTATTTT.

The chain couples TRBV27 to TRBJ2-3, with 7 bases aligning to TRBD2. In germline, CDR1 is MNHEY, CDR2 SMNVEV (reference sequence). Trimming at V came to 6 bases and at J to 1 base, leaving 10 bases not matched to a gene. The CDR3 length is 16 residues. CDR3 nucleotide sequence: TGTGCCAGCAGCCAACTAGAGCGGGGAGGCACAGATACGCAGTATTTT. This gives the protein CASSQLERGGTDTQYF.

On this clone itself: In the same sample, other DNA sequences code for this CDR3. The gene calls are TRBV18 and TRBJ2-7; possible D gene TRBD2, 5 bases. CDR3 length equals 14 residues. V gave up 1 base and J gave up 0 bases, with 7 bases separating them. Germline-derived CDR1 and CDR2 are KGHSH and LQKENI. The DNA for the CDR3 is TGTGCCAGCTCACCACGACGGGACTCCTACGAGCAGTACTTC. It specifies CASSPRRDSYEQYF.

The chain couples TRBV5-1 to TRBJ2-7; D may correspond to TRBD1 or TRBD2 (5 bases each). CDR3 length: 16 amino acids. Trimming took 4 bases from V and 0 from J, leaving 17 bases between them. The germline CDR1 and CDR2 sequences are SGHRS and YFSETQ. CDR3 in amino acids: CASSADRDASSYEQYF. The CDR3 DNA is TGCGCCAGCAGCGCCGACCGGGACGCGAGCTCCTACGAGCAGTACTTC.

V is TRBV27 and J is TRBJ2-7, with D hard to call. The CDR3 length is 13 residues. Germline V lookup: CDR1 MNHEY, CDR2 SMNVEV (reference sequence). The V and J ends lost 5 bases and 4 bases respectively, with 12 bases between them. CDR3 residues: CASSIQSSYEQYF. CDR3 DNA sequence: TGTGCCAGCAGTATCCAGAGCTCTTACGAGCAGTACTTC.

The rearrangement uses TRBV2 and TRBJ1-2, with 8 bases lining up with TRBD1. CDR1 SNHLY and CDR2 FYNNEI come from the germline V gene. The length of the CDR3 is 13 residues. The CDR3 DNA reads TGTGCGACTCGGGACAGGAGCCTCTATGGCTACACCTTC. It is translated as CATRDRSLYGYTF.

CDR3 protein: CASSLRDRQTEAFF. CDR3 DNA sequence: TGCGCCAGCAGCCTAAGGGACAGGCAGACTGAAGCTTTCTTT. The chain carries TRBV4-1 and TRBJ1-1, with 8 nucleotides matching TRBD1. The CDR3 totals 14 residues. Germline V CDR1 and CDR2: MGHRA, YSYEKL. Unmatched junction bases numbered 6, after V lost 4 bases and J lost 5 bases.